The source of this TCR beta chain is a study of Ad26.COV2.S vaccination and SARS-CoV-2 variants. Concerning this clone itself: Its antigen is not identified.

Data came from immunoSEQ multiplex PCR; TCRdb stores just in-frame clones and leaves some out. This sample has under 150,000 clones; 70% to 90% occur once, and the top ten carry around 5.1%. CDR1 and CDR2 (germline): SEHNR, FQNEAQ (reference sequence). Trimming stripped 3 bases from V and 5 bases from J, with 9 bases between. The CDR3 is 13 amino acids. Regarding the study as a whole: TCR breadth and depth estimates may have understated total T cell responses. Reportedly, after vaccination the spike-specific CD8+ and CD4+ T cell responses displayed substantial breadth.

This specimen was peripheral blood, taken after recovery from COVID-19. The chain recombines TRBV7-9 with TRBJ2-3; D gene unclear. The clonotype originates from a human donor who had recovered from COVID-19. Here the CDR3 DNA reads TGTGCCAGCAGCTTTAGTCTAGGAGATACGCAGTATTTT. It codes for CASSFSLGDTQYF.